This record looks at one T cell receptor beta chain sequence and its context. Antigen unknown. At the time of sampling, donors were nominally healthy, though unrecorded immune exposures were likely. These data belong to a study of cytomegalovirus exposure and HLA in healthy donors. Points from the study as a whole: As a later analysis showed, a missense DCLRE1C variant was linked to trimming of TCR beta V- and J-genes.

The study ran its PCR with 60 Vbeta and 13 Jbeta primers. Repertoires were generated with immunoSEQ multiplex PCR, while TCRdb's copy carries only in-frame clones and drops some. Of 76,000 or so clones in the sample, 79% were seen once. The V end lost 3 bases, the J end lost 5 bases, and 8 bases lay between the germline ends. There are 12 residues in the CDR3. CDR1 SGHRS and CDR2 YFSETQ come from the germline V gene. The sample taken for sequencing was PBMCs. This sequence joins TRBV5-1 and TRBJ1-1; the D gene is possibly TRBD1 (5 bases). This TCR was sampled from a man aged 25 to 45 in good health and CMV-seronegative. Here the CDR3 DNA reads TGCGCCAGCAGCTGGGACTCTACTGAAGCTTTCTTT. Protein: CASSWDSTEAFF.